In this sample, the clone carrying this TCR beta chain turned up a few times. The antigen is not known. Use of 60 Vbeta and 13 Jbeta primers characterized the PCR. TCRdb's copy holds only in-frame clones and misses some; the assay was immunoSEQ multiplex PCR. Of about 240,000 clones in the sample, approximately 85% were seen once. V lost 0 bases, J lost 0 bases, and 10 bases lay in between. CDR1 and CDR2 from the germline V gene are MGHRA and YSYEKL. This CDR3 has 16 residues. This entry belongs to a study of cytomegalovirus exposure and HLA in healthy donors. Study-wide points: The authors listed 180 or so TCR beta chains as cytomegalovirus-associated.

The J gene is TRBJ2-3, the V gene TRBV4-1; perhaps TRBD2 as D (5 bases). Sequences were obtained from PBMCs. The clonotype originates from a girl under 10 years old in good health and CMV-seronegative. The CDR3: CASSQDSEASTDTQYF. CDR3 nucleotides: TGCGCCAGCAGCCAAGACTCGGAGGCTAGCACAGATACGCAGTATTTT.